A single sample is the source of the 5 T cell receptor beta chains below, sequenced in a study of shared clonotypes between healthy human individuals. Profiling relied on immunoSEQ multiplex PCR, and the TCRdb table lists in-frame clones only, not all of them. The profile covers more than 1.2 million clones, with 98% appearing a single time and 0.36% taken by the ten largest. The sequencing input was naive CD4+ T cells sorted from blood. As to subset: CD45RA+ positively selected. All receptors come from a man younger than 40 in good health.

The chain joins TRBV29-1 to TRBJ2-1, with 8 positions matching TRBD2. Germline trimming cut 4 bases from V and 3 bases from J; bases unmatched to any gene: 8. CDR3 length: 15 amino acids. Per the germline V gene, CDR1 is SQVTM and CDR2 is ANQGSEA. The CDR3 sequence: CSVGNRLAIYNEQFF. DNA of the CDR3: TGCAGCGTTGGGAATCGACTAGCGATCTACAATGAGCAGTTCTTC.

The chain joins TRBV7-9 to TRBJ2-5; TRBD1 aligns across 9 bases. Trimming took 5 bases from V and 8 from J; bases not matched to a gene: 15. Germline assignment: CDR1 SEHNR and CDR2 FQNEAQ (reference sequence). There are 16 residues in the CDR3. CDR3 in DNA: TGTGCCAGCAGCACCAACAGGGGGCGTTCCGTGGGAACCCAGTACTTC. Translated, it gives CASSTNRGRSVGTQYF.

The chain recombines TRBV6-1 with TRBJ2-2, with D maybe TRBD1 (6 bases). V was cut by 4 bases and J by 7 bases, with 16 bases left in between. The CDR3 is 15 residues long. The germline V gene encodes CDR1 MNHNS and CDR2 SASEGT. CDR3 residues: CASSGPEQGIGELFF. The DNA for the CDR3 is TGTGCCAGCAGTGGGCCCGAACAGGGTATCGGGGAGCTGTTTTTT.

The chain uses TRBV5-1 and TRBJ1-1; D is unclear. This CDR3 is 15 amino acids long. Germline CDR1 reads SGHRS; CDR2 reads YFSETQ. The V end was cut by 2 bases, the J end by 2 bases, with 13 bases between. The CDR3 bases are TGCGCCAGCAGCTTACTTGGATGGGCTAACACTGAAGCTTTCTTT. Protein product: CASSLLGWANTEAFF.

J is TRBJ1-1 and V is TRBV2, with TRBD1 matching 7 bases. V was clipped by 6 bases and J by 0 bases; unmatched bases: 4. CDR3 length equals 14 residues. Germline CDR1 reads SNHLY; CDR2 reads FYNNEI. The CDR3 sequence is CASSVGQVNTEAFF. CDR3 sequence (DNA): TGTGCCAGCAGCGTTGGACAGGTGAACACTGAAGCTTTCTTT.